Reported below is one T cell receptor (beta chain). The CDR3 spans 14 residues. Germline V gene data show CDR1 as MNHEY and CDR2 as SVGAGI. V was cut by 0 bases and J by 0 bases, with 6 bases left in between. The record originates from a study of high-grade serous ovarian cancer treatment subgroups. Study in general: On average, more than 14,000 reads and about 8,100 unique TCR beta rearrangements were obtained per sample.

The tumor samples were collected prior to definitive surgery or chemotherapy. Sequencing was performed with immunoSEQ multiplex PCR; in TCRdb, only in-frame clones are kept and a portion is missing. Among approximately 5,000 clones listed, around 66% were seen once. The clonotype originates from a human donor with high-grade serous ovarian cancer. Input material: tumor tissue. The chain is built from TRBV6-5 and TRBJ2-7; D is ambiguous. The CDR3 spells CASSYSTNSYEQYF. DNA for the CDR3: TGTGCCAGCAGTTACTCGACAAACTCCTACGAGCAGTACTTC.